The 21 T cell receptor beta chains below come from one sample, sequenced in a study of CD8 T cells in ankylosing spondylitis. TCRdb re-called the 5' RACE reads with MiXCR, one entry per CDR3 protein. The data contain 250,000 to 350,000 distinct CDR3 sequences, around 20% of them singletons. Specimen: blood, either unsorted or a sorted T cell fraction (not recorded which). All receptors come from a male donor with ankylosing spondylitis or in good health (not recorded which).

V is TRBV12-3 or TRBV12-4 and J is TRBJ1-2; tentatively, D is TRBD1 (5 bases). This CDR3 comprises 11 residues. The V gene lost 4 bases and the J gene lost 9 bases, with 9 bases spanning the gap. CDR3 sequence: CASSSGLSYTF. The CDR3 nucleotides read TGTGCCAGCAGTTCAGGGTTGAGCTACACCTTC.

The count of this clonotype is one. CDR3 in amino acids: CASSRGTGAGNTIYF. The CDR3 DNA follows: TGTGCCAGCAGCAGGGGGACAGGGGCTGGAAACACCATATATTTT. This chain joins TRBV7-9 and TRBJ1-3, with TRBD1 matching 10 bases. CDR1 and CDR2 (germline): SEHNR, FQNEAQ (reference sequence). V lost 5 bases, J lost 2 bases, and 3 bases stayed unmatched. CDR3 length equals 15 residues.

This clonotype was observed many times. The V gene is TRBV11-2, the J gene TRBJ2-1; unclear D gene. The CDR3 is 14 residues long. Between the trimmed V and J ends, which lost 5 bases and 0 bases, there was a span of 8 bases. Germline CDR1 SGHAT, CDR2 FQNNGV. As DNA, the CDR3 is TGTGCCAGCAGCCCTCGCGGCTCCTACAATGAGCAGTTCTTC. It is translated as CASSPRGSYNEQFF.

A few counts support this clonotype. The rearrangement uses TRBV10-3 and TRBJ2-2; 7 bases fit TRBD2. Unmatched junction bases numbered 6, after V lost 5 bases and J lost 3 bases. The CDR3 extends over 15 amino acids. Germline loops: CDR1 ENHRY, CDR2 SYGVKD. The CDR3 here is CAISTGLVDTGELFF. The CDR3 DNA reads TGTGCCATCAGTACTGGACTAGTTGACACCGGGGAGCTGTTTTTT.

J is TRBJ1-6 and V is TRBV7-9, with 8 bases fitting TRBD1. With 5 bases clipped from V and 8 bases from J, the junction kept 11 bases outside the gene matches. The germline CDR1 and CDR2 sequences are SEHNR and FQNEAQ (reference sequence). The CDR3 covers 16 residues. The DNA for the CDR3 is TGTGCCAGCAGCCAAGGGACAGGAGGAGTAGATTCACCCCTCCACTTT. Residues: CASSQGTGGVDSPLHF.

This clonotype occurred a few times. The chain carries TRBV20-1 and TRBJ2-3, with 9 nucleotides matching TRBD2. Germline trimming cut 4 bases from V and 4 bases from J; bases unmatched to any gene: 12. Germline V gene data show CDR1 as DFQATT and CDR2 as SNEGSKA (reference sequence). The CDR3 is made up of 16 amino acids. For the CDR3, the DNA is TGCAGTGCTATCCGAGGAGCGGGGGGTAGGGCAGATACGCAGTATTTT. It codes for CSAIRGAGGRADTQYF.

A note on this clonotype: With a much larger clone just one base away, this may be a read error. The V gene is TRBV7-3, the J gene TRBJ2-1; D gene uncertain. V gave up 5 bases and J gave up 13 bases, with 21 bases separating them. CDR3 length: 14 residues. CDR1 SGHTA and CDR2 FQGTGA come from the germline V gene. In DNA form, the CDR3 reads TGTGCCAGCAGCAACACTCTGCCCGGGTCGCCACAGTTCTTC. The encoded protein is CASSNTLPGSPQFF.

The V gene is TRBV6-5, the J gene TRBJ2-3; possibly TRBD1 for D (5 bases). Germline V gene data show CDR1 as MNHEY and CDR2 as SVGAGI. CDR3 length: 17 residues. The V end was cut by 0 bases, the J end by 0 bases, with 13 bases between. The CDR3 DNA reads as TGTGCCAGCAGTTACTCCAGGGCGAGAACTAGCACAGATACGCAGTATTTT. Its protein product is CASSYSRARTSTDTQYF.

This clonotype was observed a handful of times. The chain couples TRBV12-3 or TRBV12-4 to TRBJ2-7; TRBD1 agrees at 8 bases. This CDR3 spans 14 amino acids. V shed 5 bases and J 0 bases; nucleotides not matched to a gene: 3. Written as DNA, the CDR3 is TGTGCCAGCAGTCAAGGGACAGGCTCCTACGAGCAGTACGTC. Protein sequence: CASSQGTGSYEQYV.

The chain has TRBV7-2 and TRBJ1-4; D call uncertain. CDR3 length equals 15 residues. The V and J ends lost 0 bases and 8 bases respectively, with 13 bases between them. In germline, CDR1 is SGHTA, CDR2 FQGNSA. DNA for the CDR3: TGTGCCAGCAGCTTAGCGCGTCAGAAATACGAAAAACTGTTTTTT. It translates to CASSLARQKYEKLFF.

A remark on this clonotype: A single base separates this from a much larger clone, so it may be a read error. V is TRBV7-6 and J is TRBJ1-1; D not resolved. The germline V and J ends were trimmed by 5 bases and 1 base, with 8 bases remaining between them. The CDR3 runs to 13 residues. Per the germline V gene, CDR1 is SGHVS and CDR2 is FNYEAQ. Written as DNA, the CDR3 is TGTGCCAGCAGCCCGAAGGGGAACACTGAAGCTTTCTTT. Translated, it gives CASSPKGNTEAFF.

J is TRBJ2-2 and V is TRBV9; D tentatively fits TRBD1 or TRBD2 (5 bases each). The CDR3 is 15 amino acids. Germline CDR1 and CDR2: SGDLS and YYNGEE. Between the trimmed V and J ends, which lost 3 bases and 0 bases, there was a span of 9 bases. The CDR3 spells CASSARDANTGELFF. The CDR3 bases are TGTGCCAGCAGCGCGAGGGACGCGAACACCGGGGAGCTGTTTTTT.

This clonotype has a handful of counts. The J gene is TRBJ1-1, the V gene TRBV25-1; D is possibly TRBD1 (6 bases). This CDR3 comprises 16 residues. CDR1 is MGHDK and CDR2 is SYGVNS in the germline V gene. The germline V and J ends were trimmed by 1 base and 0 bases, with 12 bases remaining between them. The CDR3 sequence: CASSELSGVLNTEAFF. DNA of the CDR3: TGTGCCAGCAGTGAATTATCAGGGGTCCTGAACACTGAAGCTTTCTTT.

This clonotype was detected ten times or more. The V call is TRBV5-1, the J call TRBJ2-3; D call uncertain. CDR1 is SGHRS, CDR2 YFSETQ, per germline. This CDR3 is built from 13 residues. V dropped 4 bases and J dropped 6 bases, with 12 bases sitting between them. CDR3 DNA: TGCGCCAGCAGCCTGAACCCCGGGGATACGCAGTATTTT. Its translation is CASSLNPGDTQYF.

This clonotype was recorded at least ten times. The chain has TRBV12-3 or TRBV12-4 and TRBJ1-2, with D possibly TRBD1 on 5 matching bases. The CDR3 has 12 residues. V lost 1 base and J 10 bases, leaving 10 bases between the germline ends. CDR3 region: CASSLVGDDYTF. In DNA, the CDR3 is TGTGCCAGCAGTTTAGTAGGGGACGACTACACCTTC.

This clonotype has a handful of counts. The chain is built from TRBV5-1 and TRBJ1-2; TRBD1 aligns across 9 bases. CDR1 and CDR2 from the germline V gene are SGHRS and YFSETQ. The length of the CDR3 is 15 residues. V gave up 5 bases and J gave up 5 bases; unmatched junction bases: 10. The CDR3: CASSELPGQGYGYTF. The CDR3 DNA reads as TGCGCCAGCAGTGAATTACCGGGACAGGGATATGGCTACACCTTC.

The chain joins TRBV10-3 to TRBJ2-7; D might be TRBD1 (6 bases). CDR3 length: 13 amino acids. Germline V gene sequence: CDR1 ENHRY, CDR2 SYGVKD. Trimming shortened V by 8 bases and J by 3 bases, and 14 bases separated the two germline ends. The CDR3 spells CAIAQGPFYEQYV. DNA for the CDR3: TGTGCCATCGCTCAGGGGCCCTTCTACGAGCAGTACGTC.

A few counts support this clonotype. The chain combines TRBV28 with TRBJ2-2; TRBD1 matches at 7 bases. The V gene's germline CDR1 is MDHEN and CDR2 SYDVKM. CDR3 length equals 16 residues. The trim removed 3 bases at V and 2 bases at J, leaving 6 bases unmatched. The CDR3 DNA is TGTGCCAGCAGTTTGTTTGGGACAGTCAACACCGGGGAGCTGTTTTTT. Protein sequence: CASSLFGTVNTGELFF.

V usage is TRBV3-1 and J usage is TRBJ2-3, with 9 bases matching TRBD2. The CDR3 is 18 amino acids. Germline V gives CDR1 LGHDT, CDR2 YNNKEL (reference sequence). The ends lost 0 bases at V and 2 bases at J; junction bases unmatched: 9. The CDR3 DNA follows: TGTGCCAGCAGCCAAGATGAAGTAGCGGGGGACCTCACAGATACGCAGTATTTT. This encodes CASSQDEVAGDLTDTQYF.

V and J are TRBV15 and TRBJ1-5, with TRBD1 matching 7 bases. This CDR3 contains 17 residues. CDR1 and CDR2 (germline): LNHNV, YYDKDF (reference sequence). V gave up 4 bases and J gave up 1 base; unmatched junction bases: 10. The CDR3 DNA follows: TGTGCCACCAGCATACTTGTGGACAGGAGAAGCAATCAGCCCCAGCATTTT. Protein sequence: CATSILVDRRSNQPQHF. Drawing the rest from reference TRBV15 and TRBJ1-5, the complete variable domain is DAMVIQNPRYQVTQFGKPVTLSCSQTLNHNVMYWYQQKSSQAPKLLFHYYDKDFNNEADTPDNFQSRRPNTSFCFLDIRSPGLGDTAMYLCATSILVDRRSNQPQHFGDGTRLSIL.

The V gene is TRBV2, the J gene TRBJ2-2; 10 bases fit TRBD1. The CDR3 contains 16 residues. CDR1 is SNHLY, CDR2 FYNNEI, per germline. The V and J ends lost 6 bases and 4 bases, in that order; junction bases with no gene match: 8. This CDR3 is CASSTTGGGVTGELFF. The CDR3 region has the DNA TGTGCCAGCAGCACGACAGGGGGCGGGGTCACCGGGGAGCTGTTTTTT.